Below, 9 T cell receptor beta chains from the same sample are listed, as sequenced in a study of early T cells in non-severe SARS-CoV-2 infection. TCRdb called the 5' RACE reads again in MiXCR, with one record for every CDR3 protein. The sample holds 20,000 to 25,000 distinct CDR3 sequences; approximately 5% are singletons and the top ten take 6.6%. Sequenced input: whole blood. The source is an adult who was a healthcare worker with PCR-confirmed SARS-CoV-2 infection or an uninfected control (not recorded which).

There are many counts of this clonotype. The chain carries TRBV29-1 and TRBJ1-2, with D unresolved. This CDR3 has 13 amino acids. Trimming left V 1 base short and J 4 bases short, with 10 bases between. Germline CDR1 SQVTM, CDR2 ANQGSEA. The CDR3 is CSVEGGVSYGYTF. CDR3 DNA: TGCAGCGTTGAAGGCGGGGTTAGCTATGGCTACACCTTC.

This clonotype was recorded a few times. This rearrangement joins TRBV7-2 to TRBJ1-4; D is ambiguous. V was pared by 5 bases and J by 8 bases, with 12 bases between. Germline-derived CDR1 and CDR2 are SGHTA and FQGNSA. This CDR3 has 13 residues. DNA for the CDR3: TGTGCCAGCAGCGCCAGTTCCGCGGAAAAACTGTTTTTT. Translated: CASSASSAEKLFF.

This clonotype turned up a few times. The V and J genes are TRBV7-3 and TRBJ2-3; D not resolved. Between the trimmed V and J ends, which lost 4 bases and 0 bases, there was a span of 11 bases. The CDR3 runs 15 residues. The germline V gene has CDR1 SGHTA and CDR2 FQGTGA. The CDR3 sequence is CASSSTTLSTDTQYF. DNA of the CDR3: TGTGCCAGCAGCTCCACCACACTTAGCACAGATACGCAGTATTTT.

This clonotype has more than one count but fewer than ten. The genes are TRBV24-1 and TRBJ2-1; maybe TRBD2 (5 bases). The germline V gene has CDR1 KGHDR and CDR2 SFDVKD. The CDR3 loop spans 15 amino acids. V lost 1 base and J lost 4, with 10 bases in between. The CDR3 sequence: CATSDLGSRYNEQFF. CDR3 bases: TGTGCCACCAGTGATTTAGGGAGCAGGTACAATGAGCAGTTCTTC.

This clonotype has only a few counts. This CDR3 is CAISDGGGYRGKLYEQYF. As DNA, the CDR3 is TGTGCCATCAGTGATGGAGGGGGATACAGGGGCAAACTCTACGAGCAGTACTTC. The rearrangement joins TRBV10-3 to TRBJ2-7, with a possible D match to TRBD1 (7 bases). Germline assignment: CDR1 ENHRY and CDR2 SYGVKD. The CDR3 has 18 amino acids. Between the trimmed V and J ends, which lost 3 bases and 3 bases, there was a span of 24 bases.

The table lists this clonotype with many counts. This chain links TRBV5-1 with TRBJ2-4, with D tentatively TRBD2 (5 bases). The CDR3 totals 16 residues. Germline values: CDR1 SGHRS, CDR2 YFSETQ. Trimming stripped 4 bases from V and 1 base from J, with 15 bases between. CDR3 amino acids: CASSPGHAGAKNIQYF. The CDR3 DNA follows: TGCGCCAGCAGCCCCGGTCATGCGGGTGCCAAAAACATTCAGTACTTC. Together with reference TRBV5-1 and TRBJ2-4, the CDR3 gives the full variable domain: KAGVTQTPRYLIKTRGQQVTLSCSPISGHRSVSWYQQTPGQGLQFLFEYFSETQRNKGNFPGRFSGRQFSNSRSEMNVSTLELGDSALYLCASSPGHAGAKNIQYFGAGTRLSVL.

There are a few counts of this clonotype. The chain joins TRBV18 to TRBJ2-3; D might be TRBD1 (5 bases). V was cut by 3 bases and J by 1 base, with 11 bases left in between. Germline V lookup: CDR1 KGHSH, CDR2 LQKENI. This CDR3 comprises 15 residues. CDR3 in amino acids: CASSPPGRGTDTQYF. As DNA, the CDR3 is TGTGCCAGCTCACCCCCGGGCAGGGGCACAGATACGCAGTATTTT. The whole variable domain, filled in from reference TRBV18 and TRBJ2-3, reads NAGVMQNPRHLVRRRGQEARLRCSPMKGHSHVYWYRQLPEEGLKFMVYLQKENIIDESGMPKERFSAEFPKEGPSILRIQQVVRGDSAAYFCASSPPGRGTDTQYFGPGTRLTVL.

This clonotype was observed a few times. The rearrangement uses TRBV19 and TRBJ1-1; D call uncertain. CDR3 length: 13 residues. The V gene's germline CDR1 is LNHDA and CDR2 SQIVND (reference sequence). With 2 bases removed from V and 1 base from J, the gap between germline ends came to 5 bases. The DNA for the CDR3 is TGTGCCAGTAGTATATCCGAGAACACTGAAGCTTTCTTT. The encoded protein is CASSISENTEAFF.

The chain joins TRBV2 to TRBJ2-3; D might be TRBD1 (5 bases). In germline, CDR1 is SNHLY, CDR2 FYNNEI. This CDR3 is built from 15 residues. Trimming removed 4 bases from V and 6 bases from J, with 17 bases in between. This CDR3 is CASSVAGSPSDTQYF. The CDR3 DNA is TGTGCCAGCAGTGTGGCAGGGTCCCCTTCGGATACGCAGTATTTT.